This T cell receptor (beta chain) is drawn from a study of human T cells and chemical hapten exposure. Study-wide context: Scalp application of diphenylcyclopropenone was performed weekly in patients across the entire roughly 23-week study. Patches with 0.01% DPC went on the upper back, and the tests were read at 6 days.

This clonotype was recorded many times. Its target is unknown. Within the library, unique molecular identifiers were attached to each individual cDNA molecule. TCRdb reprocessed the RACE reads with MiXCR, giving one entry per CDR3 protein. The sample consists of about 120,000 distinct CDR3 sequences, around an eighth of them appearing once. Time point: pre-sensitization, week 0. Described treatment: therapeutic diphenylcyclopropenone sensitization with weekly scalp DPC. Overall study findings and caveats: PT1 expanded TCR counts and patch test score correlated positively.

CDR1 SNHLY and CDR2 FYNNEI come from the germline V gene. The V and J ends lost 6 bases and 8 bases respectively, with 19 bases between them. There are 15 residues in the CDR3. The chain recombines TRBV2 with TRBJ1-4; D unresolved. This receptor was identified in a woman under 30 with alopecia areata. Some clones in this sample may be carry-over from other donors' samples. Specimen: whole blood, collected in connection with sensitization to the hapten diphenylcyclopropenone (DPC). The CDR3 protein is CASRWTGRANEKLFF. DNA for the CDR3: TGTGCCAGCAGGTGGACGGGTAGGGCGAACGAAAAACTGTTTTTT.